These T cell receptor beta chains were read from a single sample in a study of CD8+ T cells in alopecia areata. TCRdb's table, derived via immunoSEQ multiplex PCR, lists solely in-frame clones and lacks some. This repertoire shows about 250,000 clones, 67% found once; its top ten account for approximately 1.2%. The specimen comprised CD4+ T cells sorted from blood, sampled at week 0. The origin of the receptors is a human donor with alopecia areata. Each CDR3 is given with its conserved first and last residue. A D gene is named only where the DNA matches it firmly. A row's size may be missing; if present it is once, few, many or a size class.

D	size	J	V	DNA	CDR3
TRBD1	.	TRBJ2-1	TRBV30	TGTGCCTGGAGACGACAGGGGGCTTGGAATGAGCAGTTCTTC	CAWRRQGAWNEQFF
.	.	TRBJ1-2	TRBV6-5	TGTGCCAGCAGTCGAGGGGGGTTCGATGGCTACACCTTC	CASSRGGFDGYTF
.	.	TRBJ1-1	TRBV9	TGTGCCAGCACCCCGACAGGTTTGAACACTGAAGCTTTCTTT	CASTPTGLNTEAFF
.	.	TRBJ2-3	TRBV7-3	TGTGCCAGCAGCCCCTCCGGGGGTACGCAGTATTTT	CASSPSGGTQYF
.	.	TRBJ2-7	TRBV30	TGTGCCTGGAGTCCCGCCGGGGCCTCCTACGAGCAGTACTTC	CAWSPAGASYEQYF
.	.	TRBJ2-3	TRBV27	TGTGCCAGCAGTTTAACGTACACAGATACGCAGTATTTT	CASSLTYTDTQYF
.	few	TRBJ2-1	TRBV14	TGTGCCAGCAGCCAAGATCACAGGGATGAGCAGTTCTTC	CASSQDHRDEQFF
TRBD2	.	TRBJ2-2	TRBV2	TGTGCCAGCAGTTTACGAGGGACTAGCGGGTATGTGGAGCTGTTTTTT	CASSLRGTSGYVELFF
TRBD2	.	TRBJ2-7	TRBV5-6	TGTGCCAGCAGCCATGGACCGGGACTAGCGGGGGGTTTCGCCTACGAGCAGTACTTC	CASSHGPGLAGGFAYEQYF
.	.	TRBJ2-4	TRBV6-5	TGTGCCAGCAGTCCATCTGCCGTCCTAAACATTCAGTACTTC	CASSPSAVLNIQYF
TRBD1	.	TRBJ1-2	TRBV30	TGTGCCTGGAGCACGGGGACAGGGACTAACTATGGCTACACCTTC	CAWSTGTGTNYGYTF
.	.	TRBJ1-1	TRBV30	TGTGCCTGGAGCCAATTCTTAGAAGCTTTCTTT	CAWSQFLEAFF
.	.	TRBJ1-4	TRBV7-2	TGTGCCAGCAGCTTAGCGCAGGGTGCGGATGAAAAACTGTTTTTT	CASSLAQGADEKLFF
.	.	TRBJ2-7	TRBV30	TGTGCCTGGAAAACCCCGGGGGCAGGCTACGAGCAGTACTTC	CAWKTPGAGYEQYF
.	.	TRBJ1-2	TRBV30	TGTGCCTGGAGAGAGGGCTATGGCTACACCTTC	CAWREGYGYTF
TRBD1	.	TRBJ1-2	TRBV29-1	TGCAGCGCTAAAAGACAGGGGGCGCAAGGCTACACCTTC	CSAKRQGAQGYTF
TRBD2	few	TRBJ2-1	TRBV7-8	TGTGCCAGCAGCTTAGGAAATAGCGGGGTCAATGAGCAGTTCTTC	CASSLGNSGVNEQFF